The 29 T cell receptor beta chains presented below share a single source sample, sequenced in a study of control samples from healthy donors and cancer patients. Libraries were prepared by immunoSEQ multiplex PCR; TCRdb keeps only in-frame clonotypes and omits some of them. Recorded for this sample: about 190,000 clones. Sequencing used blood. These receptors originate from a woman in her 30s in good health.

CDR3 protein: CASSDRDRGEQYF. Written as DNA, the CDR3 is TGTGCCAGCAGTGACCGGGACAGGGGCGAGCAGTACTTC. The chain carries TRBV6-1 and TRBJ2-7; 10 nucleotides line up with TRBD1. With V trimmed by 3 bases and J by 6 bases, 2 bases remained unmatched. Per germline, CDR1 MNHNS and CDR2 SASEGT. This CDR3 contains 13 residues.

To note about this clone: This same CDR3 is encoded by further DNA sequences in the sample. This chain uses TRBV2 with TRBJ1-2; D unclear. The CDR3 consists of 13 residues. Trimming pared 3 bases from V and 3 bases from J, leaving 8 bases between. In germline, CDR1 is SNHLY, CDR2 FYNNEI. The DNA for the CDR3 is TGTGCCAGCAGTGAGGCGGGAGACTATGGCTACACCTTC. Translated: CASSEAGDYGYTF.

The chain joins TRBV7-2 to TRBJ1-5; 7 nucleotides agree with TRBD1. With V trimmed by 5 bases and J by 1 base, 11 bases remained unmatched. The CDR3 sequence is 17 residues long. The germline CDR1 and CDR2 sequences are SGHTA and FQGNSA. In DNA form, the CDR3 reads TGTGCCAGCAGCCCATTGGGACAGTCGATAAGCAATCAGCCCCAGCATTTT. Translating gives CASSPLGQSISNQPQHF.

The chain uses TRBV29-1 and TRBJ2-7; perhaps TRBD2 as D (6 bases). The V gene's germline CDR1 is SQVTM and CDR2 ANQGSEA. The length of the CDR3 is 12 residues. Trimming stripped 8 bases from V and 2 bases from J, with 13 bases between. The CDR3 here is CSPWRVAYEQYF. CDR3 nucleotides: TGCAGCCCCTGGAGGGTGGCCTACGAGCAGTACTTC.

V usage is TRBV27 and J usage is TRBJ2-2, with 14 positions matching TRBD2. The CDR3 has 15 amino acids. CDR1 and CDR2 from the germline V gene are MNHEY and SMNVEV (reference sequence). V shed 6 bases, J shed 5 bases, and the junction held 2 bases outside the gene matches. CDR3 in DNA: TGTGCCAGCAGCCGACTAGCGGGGGGGACCGGGGAGCTGTTTTTT. This sequence encodes CASSRLAGGTGELFF.

The chain links TRBV6-2 or TRBV6-3 to TRBJ2-1; 11 nucleotides agree with TRBD2. The CDR3 has 15 amino acids. The trim removed 6 bases at V and 8 bases at J, leaving 9 bases unmatched. Per germline, CDR1 MNHEY and CDR2 SVGEGT. The CDR3 here is CASSPFSGGAYEQFF. The CDR3 DNA follows: TGTGCCAGCAGCCCATTTAGCGGGGGGGCATATGAGCAGTTCTTC.

The genes are TRBV20-1 and TRBJ1-6; no firm D call. The CDR3 loop spans 11 amino acids. Looked up from germline, CDR1 is DFQATT and CDR2 is SNEGSKA (reference sequence). V was pared by 6 bases and J by 7 bases, with 7 bases between. CDR3: CSAPENSPLHF. The CDR3 DNA sequence: TGCAGTGCCCCCGAGAATTCACCCCTCCACTTT.

On this clone itself: At one end, the junction sequence differs from germline, possibly due to a read error. The J gene is TRBJ2-5, the V gene TRBV7-7; D might be TRBD1 (6 bases). The CDR3 is 13 amino acids. Germline CDR1 is SSHAT and CDR2 is FNYEAQ (reference sequence). CDR3 DNA sequence: TGTGCTAGCAGCGGACAGTTTCTAGAGACCCAGTACTTC. Amino acids: CASSGQFLETQYF.

V and J are TRBV5-5 and TRBJ1-6; tentatively, D is TRBD1 (5 bases). The germline V and J ends were trimmed by 2 bases and 4 bases, with 22 bases remaining between them. The CDR3 has 19 amino acids. The germline V gene encodes CDR1 SGHKS and CDR2 YYEKEE (reference sequence). The CDR3, as DNA: TGTGCCAGCAGCTTCAGTTTTTTGCGAGACAGCCCTTATAATTCACCCCTCCACTTT. Translation gives CASSFSFLRDSPYNSPLHF.

As for this clone: The same CDR3 can be traced to other DNA sequences in this sample. The DNA for the CDR3 is TGTGCCAGCAGCCCTACTACAGATACGCAGTATTTT. Its translation: CASSPTTDTQYF. This chain links TRBV7-2 with TRBJ2-3; no clear D gene. CDR1 and CDR2 (germline): SGHTA, FQGNSA. This CDR3 region has 12 residues. Between the trimmed V and J ends, which lost 5 bases and 3 bases, there was a span of 6 bases.

The chain joins TRBV7-8 to TRBJ2-2, with TRBD2 matching over 9 bases. There are 16 residues in the CDR3. CDR1 is SGHVS, CDR2 FQNEAQ, per germline. The V segment lost 5 bases and the J segment 5 bases; nucleotides outside the gene matches: 9. CDR3 sequence: CASSPYSGGGTGELFF. CDR3 nucleotide sequence: TGTGCCAGCAGCCCCTATAGCGGGGGCGGGACCGGGGAGCTGTTTTTT.

The V gene is TRBV27, the J gene TRBJ1-4, with no clear D. Trimming stripped 6 bases from V and 5 bases from J, with 16 bases between. The V gene's germline CDR1 is MNHEY and CDR2 SMNVEV (reference sequence). The CDR3 sequence is 15 residues long. CDR3 sequence (DNA): TGTGCCAGCAGCTCCCTCTCCCCAGGAAATGAAAAACTGTTTTTT. Translating it yields CASSSLSPGNEKLFF.

The gene calls are TRBV28 and TRBJ2-1, with 9 bases aligning to TRBD2. The CDR3 runs to 14 residues. V dropped 2 bases and J dropped 6; count of bases not matched to a gene: 2. Germline V gene data show CDR1 as MDHEN and CDR2 as SYDVKM. CDR3 sequence (DNA): TGTGCCAGCAGTTTAGGCGGGGGGGGCAATGAGCAGTTCTTC. The encoded protein is CASSLGGGGNEQFF.

The chain combines TRBV7-9 with TRBJ2-3, with TRBD2 as a possible D gene (5 bases). Germline V gene lookup returns CDR1 SEHNR and CDR2 FQNEAQ (reference sequence). This CDR3 region has 13 residues. Deletions cut 5 bases from V and 9 bases from J, with 15 bases between. The CDR3 bases are TGTGCCAGCAGCCCGCCCGGGGTCCCCACGCAGTATTTT. Amino acid sequence: CASSPPGVPTQYF.

This rearrangement joins TRBV7-9 to TRBJ2-7, with no clear D. The CDR3 spans 16 residues. V was trimmed by 5 bases and J by 0 bases, leaving 17 bases between them. Looked up from germline, CDR1 is SEHNR and CDR2 is FQNEAQ (reference sequence). The CDR3 spells CASSPPMDASSYEQYF. Here the CDR3 DNA reads TGTGCCAGCAGCCCGCCGATGGACGCAAGCTCCTACGAGCAGTACTTC.

This chain joins TRBV18 and TRBJ1-6; TRBD1 matches at 7 bases. After removal of 3 bases from V and 8 bases from J, the junction contained 4 bases not matched to a gene. This CDR3 spans 14 amino acids. Germline V lookup: CDR1 KGHSH, CDR2 LQKENI. DNA for the CDR3: TGTGCCAGCTCACCCGACAGGGTAGATTCACCCCTCCACTTT. This translates into CASSPDRVDSPLHF.

The chain combines TRBV7-9 with TRBJ2-1; 8 bases match TRBD1. Germline values: CDR1 SEHNR, CDR2 FQNEAQ (reference sequence). This CDR3 spans 15 amino acids. The V segment lost 6 bases and the J segment 6 bases; nucleotides outside the gene matches: 10. The CDR3: CASSDSGGRVNEQFF. The DNA of the CDR3 is TGTGCCAGCAGTGATTCAGGGGGCAGAGTCAATGAGCAGTTCTTC.

The chain recombines TRBV3-1 (or the pseudogene TRBV3-2) with TRBJ1-4, with D uncertain. Germline CDR1 is LGHDT and CDR2 is YNNKEL (reference sequence). The CDR3 sequence is 16 residues long. V was shortened by 0 bases and J by 2 bases, with 10 bases between the two germline ends. CDR3 protein: CASSQDQTSTNEKLFF. In DNA, the CDR3 is TGTGCCAGCAGCCAAGATCAGACTTCGACTAATGAAAAACTGTTTTTT.

The chain has TRBV7-2 and TRBJ2-7; 12 positions match TRBD2. Germline lookup yields CDR1 SGHTA and CDR2 FQGNSA. This CDR3 comprises 16 residues. The J segment lost 3 bases and the V segment lost 1 base, leaving 4 bases of the junction unmatched. In DNA form, the CDR3 reads TGTGCCAGCAGCTTAGAGGCTAGCGGGGGGGGCTACGAGCAGTACTTC. Its translation: CASSLEASGGGYEQYF.

J is TRBJ2-6 and V is TRBV7-9; 9 positions match TRBD1. Germline values: CDR1 SEHNR, CDR2 FQNEAQ (reference sequence). The CDR3 runs to 17 residues. The ends lost 6 bases at V and 0 bases at J; junction bases unmatched: 6. In DNA form, the CDR3 reads TGTGCCAGCAGTGGACAGGGGAGAAGCTCTGGGGCCAACGTCCTGACTTTC. Its protein is CASSGQGRSSGANVLTF.

The chain links TRBV6-5 to TRBJ1-6; 8 bases align to TRBD1. This CDR3 has 16 amino acids. Trimming at V came to 3 bases and at J to 9 bases, leaving 10 bases not matched to a gene. Germline V gives CDR1 MNHEY, CDR2 SVGAGI. The DNA for the CDR3 is TGTGCCAGCAGTTATTCCGGGACAGGTGGAAGTTCACCCCTCCACTTT. Its protein product is CASSYSGTGGSSPLHF.

The genes are TRBV2 and TRBJ2-5; D ambiguous. The CDR3 is 16 residues long. CDR1 SNHLY and CDR2 FYNNEI come from the germline V gene. The ends were cut back, 7 bases at V and 5 bases at J, with 23 bases in the middle. The DNA for the CDR3 is TGTGCCAGCATTCCTGAACCCGGGTCTCCGGAGGAGACCCAGTACTTC. It codes for CASIPEPGSPEETQYF.

This rearrangement joins TRBV6-5 to TRBJ1-5; D is ambiguous. This CDR3 comprises 15 residues. The V and J ends lost 7 bases and 1 base respectively, with 14 bases between them. Germline CDR1 reads MNHEY; CDR2 reads SVGAGI. The CDR3 DNA reads as TGTGCCAGCAAGCGGGGAGTTACGAGCAATCAGCCCCAGCATTTT. Its protein is CASKRGVTSNQPQHF.

The chain links TRBV7-9 to TRBJ1-4; TRBD1 matches at 8 bases. CDR3 size: 14 residues. With 8 bases clipped from V and 4 bases from J, the junction kept 6 bases outside the gene matches. Germline loops: CDR1 SEHNR, CDR2 FQNEAQ (reference sequence). The CDR3 sequence: CASGRGQVNEKLFF. CDR3 coding DNA: TGTGCCAGCGGCAGGGGGCAGGTTAATGAAAAACTGTTTTTT.

CDR3 residues: CTSSRRDSYNSPLHF. Here the CDR3 DNA reads TGCACCAGCAGCCGCCGGGACAGCTATAATTCACCCCTCCACTTT. This chain uses TRBV1 with TRBJ1-6; the DNA was not used to check the table's D call, TRBD1. TRBV1 is deemed a pseudogene. This CDR3 has 15 residues.

The chain links TRBV5-1 to TRBJ2-7; weak D call: TRBD1 (6 bases). V was pared by 2 bases and J by 5 bases, with 8 bases between. Germline CDR1 SGHRS, CDR2 YFSETQ. The CDR3 spans 12 residues. CDR3 coding DNA: TGCGCCAGCAGCTTCACAGGGAACGAGCAGTACTTC. This encodes CASSFTGNEQYF.

This chain joins TRBV6-1 and TRBJ1-6; D is perhaps TRBD1 (6 bases). Between the trimmed V and J ends, which lost 0 bases and 9 bases, there was a span of 12 bases. The germline gives CDR1 MNHNS, CDR2 SASEGT. The CDR3 sequence is 15 residues long. CDR3 protein: CASSEAPGGGSPLHF. The CDR3 DNA sequence: TGTGCCAGCAGTGAAGCTCCAGGAGGGGGTTCACCCCTCCACTTT.

The genes are TRBV28 and TRBJ1-4, with a possible D match to TRBD1 (5 bases). Trimming took 6 bases from V and 0 from J, leaving 20 bases between them. Germline values: CDR1 MDHEN, CDR2 SYDVKM. There are 18 residues in the CDR3. The CDR3 loop reads CASRRGGTSYSTNEKLFF. DNA of the CDR3: TGTGCCAGCAGGCGTGGAGGGACTTCTTATTCAACTAATGAAAAACTGTTTTTT.

DNA for the CDR3: TGCGCCAGCAGCTTGGTCGGTGTGAACACTGAAGCTTTCTTT. Encoded protein: CASSLVGVNTEAFF. This chain joins TRBV5-1 and TRBJ1-1; D unclear. V lost 0 bases, J lost 0 bases, and 6 bases lay in between. The CDR3 consists of 14 residues. The germline V gene encodes CDR1 SGHRS and CDR2 YFSETQ.